This entry describes one T cell receptor beta chain. Original processing notes: The authors estimated nucleated cell counts from reference gene primer amplification. Assay: immunoSEQ multiplex PCR; the TCRdb copy retains only in-frame clones and omits some. V and J calls and clone size are those listed in that table; D and trimming were worked out from the DNA. The data show around 46,000 clones, with roughly 85% seen just once and less than 20% held by the top ten. The data belong to a study of blood T cell repertoires in COVID-19. Study as a whole: The origin of the acute and convalescent COVID-19 samples was the United States, Italy and Spain. The analysed material was cDNA or gDNA that came from T cells, B-cell-depleted T cells, or PBMCs.

V lost 6 bases and J lost 7; bases outside the gene matches: 17. The germline V gene encodes CDR1 SEHNR and CDR2 FQNEAQ (reference sequence). This CDR3 is built from 16 residues. The rearrangement uses TRBV7-9 and TRBJ2-7; 8 bases are a match to TRBD2. The TCR sequence derives from a human donor in a cohort sampled during active COVID-19. The donor label of this sample is uncertain. Sequencing used peripheral blood. CDR3 coding DNA: TGTGCCAGCAGTCTATCGTCTAGCGGGTCCCAGGGGGAGCAGTACTTC. Translating gives CASSLSSSGSQGEQYF. Complete variable domain (other parts from reference TRBV7-9 and TRBJ2-7): DTGVSQNPRHKITKRGQNVTFRCDPISEHNRLYWYRQTLGQGPEFLTYFQNEAQLEKSRLLSDRFSAERPKGSFSTLEIQRTEQGDSAMYLCASSLSSSGSQGEQYFGPGTRLTVT.